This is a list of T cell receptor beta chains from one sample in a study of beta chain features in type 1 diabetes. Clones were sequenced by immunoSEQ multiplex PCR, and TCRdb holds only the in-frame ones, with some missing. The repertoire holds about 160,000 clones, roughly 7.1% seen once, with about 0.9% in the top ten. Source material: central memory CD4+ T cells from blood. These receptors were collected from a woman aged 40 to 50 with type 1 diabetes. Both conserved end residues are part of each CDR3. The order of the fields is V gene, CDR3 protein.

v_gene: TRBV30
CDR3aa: CAWSYNRGFNQPQHF

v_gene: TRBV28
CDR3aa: CASSSGATGELFF

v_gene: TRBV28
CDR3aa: CASSPIGASNTEAFF

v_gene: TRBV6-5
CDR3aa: CASSYSNTGDYGYTF

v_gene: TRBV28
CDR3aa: CASRPDSYGYTF

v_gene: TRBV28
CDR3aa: CASSPTEMGLAGATGELFF

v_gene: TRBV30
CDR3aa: CASKAGGREKLFF

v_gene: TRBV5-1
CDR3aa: CASSLESVGEQYF

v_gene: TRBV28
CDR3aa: CASSTGRYGYTF

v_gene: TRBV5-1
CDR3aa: CASRWTGGNTEAFF

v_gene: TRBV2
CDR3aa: CASRPTSGTDTQYF

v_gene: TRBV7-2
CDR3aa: CASSLTLGGGTDTQYF

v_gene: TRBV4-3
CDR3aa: CASSQVFSGGAREQYF

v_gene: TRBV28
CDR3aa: CASSTNPGYPDTQYF

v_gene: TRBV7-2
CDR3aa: CASSLRSGLRAPDF

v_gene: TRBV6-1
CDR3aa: CASSEAQYEPYNEQFF

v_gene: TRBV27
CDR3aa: CASSLASWSGYTF

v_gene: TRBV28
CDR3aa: CASSLGAGWVEQYF

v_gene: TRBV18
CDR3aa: CASSPFEGSGTEAFF

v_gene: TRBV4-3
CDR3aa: CASSRDLAGGTYEQYF

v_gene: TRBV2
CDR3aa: CASTELTSQETQYF

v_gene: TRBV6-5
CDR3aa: CASSYSSQGDSYEQYF

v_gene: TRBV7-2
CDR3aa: CASSFWTENTEAFF

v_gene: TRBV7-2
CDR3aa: CASSFQGVGADTQYF

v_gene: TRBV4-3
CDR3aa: CASSQDLSGAGEKLFF

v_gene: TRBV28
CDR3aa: CASSLWNRGQGYGYTF

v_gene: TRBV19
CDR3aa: CASGLQGFPPLHF

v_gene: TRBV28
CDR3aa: CASSLAGQGVFGGNQPQHF

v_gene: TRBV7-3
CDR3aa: CASSQGNSNSPLHF

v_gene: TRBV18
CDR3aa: CASSDSDGETQYF

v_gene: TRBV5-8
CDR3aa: CASSSTGFYEQYF

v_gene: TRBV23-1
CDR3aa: CASTPLQLAKNIQYF

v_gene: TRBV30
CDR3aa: CAWTGQGRDSAEAFF

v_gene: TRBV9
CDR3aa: CASSVDEREAQYF

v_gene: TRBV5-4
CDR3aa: CASSPRTGGGDGYTF

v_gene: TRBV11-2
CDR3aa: CASTRDRTNYGYTF

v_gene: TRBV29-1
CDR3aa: CSVGWQGNEKLFF

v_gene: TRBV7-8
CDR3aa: CASSRLSGAYEQYF

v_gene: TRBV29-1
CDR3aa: CSVDGGGDYEQYF

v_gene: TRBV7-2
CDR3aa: CASSLDRIPGGGYTF

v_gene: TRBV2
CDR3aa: CASSVRGEQYF

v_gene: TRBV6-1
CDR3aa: CASNEGAAYGYTF

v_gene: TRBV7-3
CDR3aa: CASSRTGGNTEAFF

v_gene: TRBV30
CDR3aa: CAWSEAATEAFF

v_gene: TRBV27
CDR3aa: CASSLLASNQPQHF

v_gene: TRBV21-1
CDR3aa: CASSKGERYRGFNQPQHF

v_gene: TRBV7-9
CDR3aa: CASSLAVSGERKKLFF

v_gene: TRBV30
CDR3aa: CAWSVRGNTGNTIYF